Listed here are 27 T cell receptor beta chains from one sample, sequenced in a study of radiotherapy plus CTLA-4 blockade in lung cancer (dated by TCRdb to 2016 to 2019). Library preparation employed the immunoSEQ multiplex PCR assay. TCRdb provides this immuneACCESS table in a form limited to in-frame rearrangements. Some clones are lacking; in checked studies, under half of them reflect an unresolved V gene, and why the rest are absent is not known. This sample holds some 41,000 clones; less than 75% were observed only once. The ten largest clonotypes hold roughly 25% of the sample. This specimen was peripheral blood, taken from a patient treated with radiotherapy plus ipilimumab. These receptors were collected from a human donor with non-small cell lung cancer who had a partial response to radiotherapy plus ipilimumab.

The chain's CDR3 is CASSPTGRSNEKLFF. The DNA of the CDR3 is TGTGCCAGCAGCCCGACAGGGAGGTCGAATGAAAAACTGTTTTTT. The chain combines TRBV14 with TRBJ1-4; 7 bases match TRBD1. The germline gives CDR1 SGHDN, CDR2 FVKESK. The CDR3 is 15 amino acids. V trimming: 4 bases; J trimming: 5 bases; junction bases outside the gene matches: 7.

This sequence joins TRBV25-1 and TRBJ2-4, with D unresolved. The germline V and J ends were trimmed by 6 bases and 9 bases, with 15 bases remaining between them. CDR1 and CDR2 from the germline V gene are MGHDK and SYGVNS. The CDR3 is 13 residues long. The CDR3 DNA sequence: TGTGCCAGCAGCGACGGCCCGAGGAGCATTCAGTACTTC. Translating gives CASSDGPRSIQYF.

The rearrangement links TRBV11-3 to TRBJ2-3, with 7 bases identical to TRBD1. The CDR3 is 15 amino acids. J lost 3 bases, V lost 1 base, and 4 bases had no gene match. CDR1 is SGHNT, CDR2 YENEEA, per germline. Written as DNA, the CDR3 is TGTGCCAGCAGCTTAGGGACAGGTTTTACAGATACGCAGTATTTT. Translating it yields CASSLGTGFTDTQYF.

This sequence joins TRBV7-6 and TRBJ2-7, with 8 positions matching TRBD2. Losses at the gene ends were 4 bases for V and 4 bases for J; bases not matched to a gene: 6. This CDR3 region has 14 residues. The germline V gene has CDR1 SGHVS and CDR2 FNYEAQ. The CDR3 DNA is TGTGCCAGCAGCTCGGGAGGGTTGGGGTACGAGCAGTACTTC. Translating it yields CASSSGGLGYEQYF. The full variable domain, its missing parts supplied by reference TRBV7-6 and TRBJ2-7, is GAGVSQSPRYKVTKRGQDVALRCDPISGHVSLYWYRQALGQGPEFLTYFNYEAQQDKSGLPNDRFSAERPEGSISTLTIQRTEQRDSAMYRCASSSGGLGYEQYFGPGTRLTVT.

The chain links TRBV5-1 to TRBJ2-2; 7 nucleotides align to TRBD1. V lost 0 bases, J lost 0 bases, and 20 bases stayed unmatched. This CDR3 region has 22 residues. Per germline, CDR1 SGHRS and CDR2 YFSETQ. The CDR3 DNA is TGCGCCAGCAGCTTGGGTAGAATAGACTGGACAGGTAATCTATCGAACACCGGGGAGCTGTTTTTT. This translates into CASSLGRIDWTGNLSNTGELFF.

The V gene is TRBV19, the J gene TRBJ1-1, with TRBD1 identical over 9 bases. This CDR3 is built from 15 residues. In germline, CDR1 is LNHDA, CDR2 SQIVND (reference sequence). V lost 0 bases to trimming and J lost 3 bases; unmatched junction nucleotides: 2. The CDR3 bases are TGTGCCAGTAGTATAGACAGGACAGGGGACACTGAAGCTTTCTTT. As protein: CASSIDRTGDTEAFF.

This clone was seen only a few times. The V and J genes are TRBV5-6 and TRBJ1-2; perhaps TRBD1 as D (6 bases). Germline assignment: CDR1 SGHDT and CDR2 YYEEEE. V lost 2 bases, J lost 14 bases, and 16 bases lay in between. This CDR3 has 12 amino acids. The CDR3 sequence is CASSFWDTRSTF. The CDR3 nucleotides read TGTGCCAGCAGCTTCTGGGACACCCGAAGTACCTTC.

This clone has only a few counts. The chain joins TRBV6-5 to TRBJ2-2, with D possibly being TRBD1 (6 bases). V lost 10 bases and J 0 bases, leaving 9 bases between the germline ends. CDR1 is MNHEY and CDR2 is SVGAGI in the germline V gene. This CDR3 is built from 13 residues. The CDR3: CATRTANTGELFF. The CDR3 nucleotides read TGTGCCACCCGGACAGCGAACACCGGGGAGCTGTTTTTT.

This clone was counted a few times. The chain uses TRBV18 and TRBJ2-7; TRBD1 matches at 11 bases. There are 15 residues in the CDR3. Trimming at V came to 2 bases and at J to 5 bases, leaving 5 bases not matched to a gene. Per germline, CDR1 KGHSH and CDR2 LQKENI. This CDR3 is CASSPIGTGGNEQYF. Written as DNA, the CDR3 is TGTGCCAGCTCACCAATAGGGACAGGGGGTAACGAGCAGTACTTC.

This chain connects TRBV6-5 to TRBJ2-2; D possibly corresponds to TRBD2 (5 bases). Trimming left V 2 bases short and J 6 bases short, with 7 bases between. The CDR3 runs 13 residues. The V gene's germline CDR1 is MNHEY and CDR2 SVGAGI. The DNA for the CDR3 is TGTGCCAGCAGTTACACGAGGGCCGGGGAGCTGTTTTTT. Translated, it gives CASSYTRAGELFF.

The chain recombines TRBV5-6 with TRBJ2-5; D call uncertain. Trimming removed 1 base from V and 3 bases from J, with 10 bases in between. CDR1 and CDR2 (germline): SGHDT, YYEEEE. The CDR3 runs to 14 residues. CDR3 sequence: CASSLFSTKETQYF. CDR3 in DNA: TGTGCCAGCAGCTTGTTTTCGACAAAAGAGACCCAGTACTTC.

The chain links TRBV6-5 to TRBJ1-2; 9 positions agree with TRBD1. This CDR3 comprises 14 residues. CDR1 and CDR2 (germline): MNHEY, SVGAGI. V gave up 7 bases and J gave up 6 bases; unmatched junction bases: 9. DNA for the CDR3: TGTGCCAGCACCCAGGGGACAGGGTCGAATGGCTACACCTTC. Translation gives CASTQGTGSNGYTF.

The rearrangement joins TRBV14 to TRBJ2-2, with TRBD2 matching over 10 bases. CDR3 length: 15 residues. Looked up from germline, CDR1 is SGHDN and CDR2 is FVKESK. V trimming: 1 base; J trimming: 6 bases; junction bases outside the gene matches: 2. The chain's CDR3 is CASSQAAGGPGELFF. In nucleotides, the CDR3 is TGTGCCAGCAGCCAAGCAGCGGGGGGGCCCGGGGAGCTGTTTTTT.

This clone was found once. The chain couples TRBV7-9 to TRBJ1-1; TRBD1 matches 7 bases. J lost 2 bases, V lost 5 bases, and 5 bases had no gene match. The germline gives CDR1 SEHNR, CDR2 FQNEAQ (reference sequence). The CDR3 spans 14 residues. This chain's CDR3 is CASSKGQSNTEAFF. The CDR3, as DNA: TGTGCCAGCAGCAAGGGACAGTCCAACACTGAAGCTTTCTTT.

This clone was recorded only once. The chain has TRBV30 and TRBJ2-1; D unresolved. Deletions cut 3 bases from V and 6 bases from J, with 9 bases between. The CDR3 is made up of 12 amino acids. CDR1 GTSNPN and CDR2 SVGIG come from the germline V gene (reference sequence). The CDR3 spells CAWRIRGNEQFF. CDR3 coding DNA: TGTGCCTGGAGGATTCGCGGCAATGAGCAGTTCTTC.

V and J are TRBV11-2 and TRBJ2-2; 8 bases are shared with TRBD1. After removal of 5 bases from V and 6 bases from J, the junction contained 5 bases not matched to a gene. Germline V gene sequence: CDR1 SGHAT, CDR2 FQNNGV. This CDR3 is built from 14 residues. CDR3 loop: CASSRTGPSGELFF. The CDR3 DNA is TGTGCCAGCAGCCGGACAGGGCCATCCGGGGAGCTGTTTTTT.

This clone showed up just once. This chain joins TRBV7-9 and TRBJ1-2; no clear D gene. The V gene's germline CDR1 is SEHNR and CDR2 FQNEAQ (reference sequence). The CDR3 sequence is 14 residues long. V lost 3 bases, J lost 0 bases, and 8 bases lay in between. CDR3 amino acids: CASSLEAANYGYTF. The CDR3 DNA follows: TGTGCCAGCAGCTTGGAGGCTGCTAACTATGGCTACACCTTC.

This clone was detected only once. CDR3 in DNA: TGTGCCAGCAGCTTAGCGGGACAGGGCTGGTACTCCTACGAGCAGTACTTC. Protein product: CASSLAGQGWYSYEQYF. The chain recombines TRBV7-8 with TRBJ2-7; 9 bases fit TRBD1. Germline CDR1 and CDR2: SGHVS and FQNEAQ. V lost 0 bases to trimming and J lost 0 bases; unmatched junction nucleotides: 6. The CDR3 totals 17 residues. Full variable domain (missing parts from reference TRBV7-8 and TRBJ2-7): GAGVSQSPRYKVAKRGQDVALRCDPISGHVSLFWYQQALGQGPEFLTYFQNEAQLDKSGLPSDRFFAERPEGSVSTLKIQRTQQEDSAVYLCASSLAGQGWYSYEQYFGPGTRLTVT.

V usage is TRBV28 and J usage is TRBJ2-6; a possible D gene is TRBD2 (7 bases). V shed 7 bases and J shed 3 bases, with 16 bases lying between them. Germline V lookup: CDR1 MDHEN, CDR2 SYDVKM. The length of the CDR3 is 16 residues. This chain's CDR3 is CASNSLGGGGANVLTF. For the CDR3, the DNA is TGTGCCAGCAACTCCTTAGGGGGGGGTGGGGCCAACGTCCTGACTTTC.

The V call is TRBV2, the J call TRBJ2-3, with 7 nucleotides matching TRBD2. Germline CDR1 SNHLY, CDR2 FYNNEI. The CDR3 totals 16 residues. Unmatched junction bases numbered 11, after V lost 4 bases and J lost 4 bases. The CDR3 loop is CASSVRRGSRADTQYF. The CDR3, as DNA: TGTGCCAGCAGTGTAAGGCGGGGGTCTCGTGCAGATACGCAGTATTTT.

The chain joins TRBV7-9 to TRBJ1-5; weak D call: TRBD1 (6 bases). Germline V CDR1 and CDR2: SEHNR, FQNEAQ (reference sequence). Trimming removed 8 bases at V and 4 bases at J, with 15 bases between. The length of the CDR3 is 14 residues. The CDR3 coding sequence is TGTGCCAGCGGAGAACAGGGAAAAAATCAGCCCCAGCATTTT. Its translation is CASGEQGKNQPQHF.

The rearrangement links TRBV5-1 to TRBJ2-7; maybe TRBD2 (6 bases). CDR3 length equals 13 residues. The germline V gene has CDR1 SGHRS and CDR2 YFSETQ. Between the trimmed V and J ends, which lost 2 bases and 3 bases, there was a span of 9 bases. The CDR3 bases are TGCGCCAGCAGCTTCTCCGGGAGCTACGAGCAGTACTTC. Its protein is CASSFSGSYEQYF.

The CDR3: CASQGSDNSPLHF. DNA for the CDR3: TGTGCCAGCCAGGGGTCGGATAATTCACCCCTCCACTTT. The J gene is TRBJ1-6, the V gene TRBV6-5; D perhaps matches TRBD1 (6 bases). Germline-derived CDR1 and CDR2 are MNHEY and SVGAGI. Deletions cut 8 bases from V and 5 bases from J, with 10 bases between. The CDR3 loop spans 13 amino acids.

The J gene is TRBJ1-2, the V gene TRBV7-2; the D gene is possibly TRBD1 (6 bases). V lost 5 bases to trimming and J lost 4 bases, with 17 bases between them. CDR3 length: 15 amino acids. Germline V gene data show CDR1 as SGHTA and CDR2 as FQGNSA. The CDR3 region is CASSDTGTPVYGYTF. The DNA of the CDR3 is TGTGCCAGCAGCGACACAGGGACCCCAGTCTATGGCTACACCTTC.

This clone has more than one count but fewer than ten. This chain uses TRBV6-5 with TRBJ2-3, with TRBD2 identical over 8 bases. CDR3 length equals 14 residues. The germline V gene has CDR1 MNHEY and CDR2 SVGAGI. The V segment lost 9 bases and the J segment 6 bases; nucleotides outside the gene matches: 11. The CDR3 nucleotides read TGTGCCAGTCAAGCGGGAGAGCATGCGGATACGCAGTATTTT. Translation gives CASQAGEHADTQYF.

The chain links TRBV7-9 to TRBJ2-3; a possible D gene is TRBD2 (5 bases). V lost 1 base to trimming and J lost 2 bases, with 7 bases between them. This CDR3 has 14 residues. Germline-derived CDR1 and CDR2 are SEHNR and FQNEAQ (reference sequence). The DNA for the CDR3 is TGTGCCAGCAGCTTAGTGCGGGTCACAGATACGCAGTATTTT. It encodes CASSLVRVTDTQYF.

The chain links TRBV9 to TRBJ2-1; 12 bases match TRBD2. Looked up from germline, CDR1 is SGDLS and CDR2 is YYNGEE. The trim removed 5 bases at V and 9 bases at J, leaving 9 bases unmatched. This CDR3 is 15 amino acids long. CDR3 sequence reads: CASSAASGGVGEQFF. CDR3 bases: TGTGCCAGCAGTGCCGCTAGCGGGGGGGTAGGTGAGCAGTTCTTC.